These 7 T cell receptor beta chains were sequenced from one sample in a study of cytomegalovirus exposure and HLA in healthy donors (dated by TCRdb to 2016 to 2017). The library was generated by the immunoSEQ multiplex PCR assay. For the multiplex PCR, a mixture combining 60 forward primers for TCR Vbeta segments and 13 reverse primers for TCR Jbeta segments was used. Here the immuneACCESS table is served through TCRdb, limited to in-frame sequences with V and J called. Missing clones are a known gap in these copies; in checked studies unresolved V genes cover under half, and the rest lacks a known reason. For this sample the table gives 150,000 to 250,000 clones, of which just over 75% were detected only once. The top ten clones comprise 1.5% to 2% of the sample. The sample taken for sequencing was PBMCs. The receptors come from a man aged 25 to 45 in good health and CMV-seronegative.

The chain uses TRBV4-2 and TRBJ2-2; 9 bases map to TRBD2. Germline values: CDR1 LGHNA, CDR2 YNFKEQ. This CDR3 is built from 16 residues. The junction had 10 bases not matched to a gene; V was cut back by 6 bases and J by 5 bases. CDR3 sequence reads: CASRATSGGMTGELFF. The CDR3 DNA sequence: TGTGCCAGCAGGGCGACTAGCGGAGGGATGACCGGGGAGCTGTTTTTT.

The chain recombines TRBV27 with TRBJ2-1; TRBD1 is a possible D gene (5 bases). CDR3 length: 15 amino acids. Germline-derived CDR1 and CDR2 are MNHEY and SMNVEV (reference sequence). V was cut by 3 bases and J by 9 bases, with 18 bases left in between. The CDR3 here is CASSFSAQGRGEQFF. The CDR3 DNA follows: TGTGCCAGCAGTTTCTCTGCCCAAGGAAGGGGTGAGCAGTTCTTC.

This sequence joins TRBV19 and TRBJ2-1, with D possibly being TRBD2 (6 bases). V was shortened by 4 bases and J by 2 bases, with 9 bases between the two germline ends. CDR1 is LNHDA, CDR2 SQIVND, per germline (reference sequence). The CDR3 has 14 amino acids. CDR3 DNA sequence: TGTGCCAGTAGTAATCGACTAGCCTACAATGAGCAGTTCTTC. It encodes CASSNRLAYNEQFF.

This chain connects TRBV29-1 to TRBJ1-1; a possible D gene is TRBD1 (5 bases). Deletions cut 4 bases from V and 3 bases from J, with 9 bases between. Germline V gene lookup returns CDR1 SQVTM and CDR2 ANQGSEA. The CDR3 is 12 amino acids. The CDR3 sequence is CSVGRDDTEAFF. The CDR3, as DNA: TGCAGCGTTGGCAGGGATGACACTGAAGCTTTCTTT.

This chain connects TRBV4-1 to TRBJ1-2; TRBD1 matches 10 bases. V was clipped by 0 bases and J by 9 bases; unmatched bases: 13. This CDR3 spans 17 amino acids. Per the germline V gene, CDR1 is MGHRA and CDR2 is YSYEKL. CDR3 sequence: CASSQERLPTGGLSYTF. The CDR3, as DNA: TGCGCCAGCAGCCAAGAACGCCTACCGACAGGGGGCCTGAGCTACACCTTC.

V is TRBV6-5 and J is TRBJ2-3; 7 nucleotides line up with TRBD1. Trimming at V came to 2 bases and at J to 3 bases, leaving 5 bases not matched to a gene. Germline lookup yields CDR1 MNHEY and CDR2 SVGAGI. This CDR3 contains 15 residues. The CDR3 is CASSYGDRSTDTQYF. The DNA for the CDR3 is TGTGCCAGCAGTTACGGGGACAGATCGACAGATACGCAGTATTTT.

V and J are TRBV16 and TRBJ1-5, with 10 nucleotides matching TRBD1. There are 16 residues in the CDR3. V shed 3 bases, J shed 7 bases, and the junction held 9 bases outside the gene matches. Germline V gene sequence: CDR1 KGHSY, CDR2 FQNENV. This CDR3 reads CASSQRDRGVGQPQHF. The CDR3 nucleotides are TGTGCCAGCAGCCAGCGGGACAGGGGAGTGGGGCAGCCCCAGCATTTT.